The T cell receptor (beta chain) under discussion was sequenced for a study of blood T cell repertoires in COVID-19. The wider study: T cells, B-cell-depleted T cells, or PBMCs provided the cDNA or gDNA that served as material.

The table came from immunoSEQ multiplex PCR; TCRdb's copy has only in-frame clones and leaves some out. The sample records around 170,000 clones, around 80% being singletons. The TCR originated in a man aged 25 to 45 with active or convalescent COVID-19. The material sequenced was peripheral blood.

Written as DNA, the CDR3 is TGCGCCAGCAGCGAACTAGCGGGAGTGAACAATGAGCAGTTCTTC. This translates into CASSELAGVNNEQFF. This chain connects TRBV4-1 to TRBJ2-1; 11 positions match TRBD2. The ends lost 5 bases at V and 5 bases at J; junction bases unmatched: 5. This CDR3 is built from 15 residues. CDR1 MGHRA and CDR2 YSYEKL come from the germline V gene.